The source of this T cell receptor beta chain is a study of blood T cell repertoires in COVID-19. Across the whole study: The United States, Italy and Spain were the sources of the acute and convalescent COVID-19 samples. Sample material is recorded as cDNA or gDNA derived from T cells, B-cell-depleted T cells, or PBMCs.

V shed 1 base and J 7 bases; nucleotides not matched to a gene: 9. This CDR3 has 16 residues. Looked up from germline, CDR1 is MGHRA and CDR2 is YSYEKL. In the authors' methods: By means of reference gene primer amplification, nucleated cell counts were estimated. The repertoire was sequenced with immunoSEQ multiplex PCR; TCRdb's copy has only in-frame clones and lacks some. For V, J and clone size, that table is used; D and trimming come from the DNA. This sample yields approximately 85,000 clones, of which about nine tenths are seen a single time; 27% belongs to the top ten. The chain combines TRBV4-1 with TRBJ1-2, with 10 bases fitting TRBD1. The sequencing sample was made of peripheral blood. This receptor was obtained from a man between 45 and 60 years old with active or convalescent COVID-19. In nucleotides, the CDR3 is TGCGCCAGCAGCCAAGCTCCGGGACAGGGGTATGGTGGCTACACCTTC. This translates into CASSQAPGQGYGGYTF.